A selection of T cell receptor beta chains follows, all from one sample in a study of shared clonotypes between healthy human individuals. Libraries were prepared by immunoSEQ multiplex PCR; TCRdb keeps only in-frame clonotypes and omits some of them. This sample has about 2.3 million clones; 90% to 95% occur once, and the top ten carry about 0.39%. Sequences were obtained from naive CD4+ T cells from PBMCs. The receptor set was obtained from a man between 18 and 35 years old in good health. Some clones in this sample may be carry-over from other donors' samples. Both conserved end residues are part of each CDR3. Each record gives: clone size, J gene, D gene, V gene, CDR3 protein, CDR3 DNA. The D gene is left open where the match is weak. Clone size, where shown, is once, few, many, or a class for clones that have expanded.

size: -; J: TRBJ2-1; D: -; V: TRBV9; CDR3: CASRGTERSNEQFF; DNA: TGTGCCAGCAGAGGGACGGAACGGAGTAATGAGCAGTTCTTC
size: -; J: TRBJ1-2; D: TRBD1; V: TRBV10-3; CDR3: CAISDPWTGGFHGYTF; DNA: TGTGCCATCAGTGACCCTTGGACAGGGGGCTTCCATGGCTACACCTTC
size: -; J: TRBJ2-2; D: TRBD1; V: TRBV6-5; CDR3: CASSYRGQHTGELFF; DNA: TGTGCCAGCAGTTACAGGGGGCAGCACACCGGGGAGCTGTTTTTT
size: -; J: TRBJ2-2; D: TRBD2; V: TRBV5-1; CDR3: CASSAGLASRMNRNTGELFF; DNA: TGCGCCAGCAGCGCGGGACTAGCGAGCCGAATGAACCGTAACACCGGGGAGCTGTTTTTT
size: once; J: TRBJ2-1; D: -; V: TRBV9; CDR3: CASSVLAGNNEQFF; DNA: TGTGCCAGCAGCGTACTAGCAGGAAACAATGAGCAGTTCTTC
size: -; J: TRBJ2-1; D: -; V: TRBV28; CDR3: CASNPYFDREYNEQFF; DNA: TGTGCCAGCAACCCCTATTTCGATCGAGAGTACAATGAGCAGTTCTTC
size: -; J: TRBJ2-5; D: -; V: TRBV15; CDR3: CATRTRTQETQYF; DNA: TGTGCCACCAGGACCCGGACTCAAGAGACCCAGTACTTC
size: -; J: TRBJ2-7; D: -; V: TRBV29-1; CDR3: CSVEGVEGERDEQYF; DNA: TGCAGCGTTGAAGGGGTTGAGGGCGAGAGAGACGAGCAGTACTTC
size: -; J: TRBJ2-1; D: -; V: TRBV6-6; CDR3: CASSVGLTRGNEQFF; DNA: TGTGCCAGCAGTGTCGGACTAACCCGGGGGAATGAGCAGTTCTTC
size: -; J: TRBJ2-5; D: TRBD1; V: TRBV19; CDR3: CASSIGGGRETQYF; DNA: TGTGCCAGTAGTATAGGAGGGGGCCGGGAGACCCAGTACTTC
size: -; J: TRBJ1-2; D: -; V: TRBV30; CDR3: CAWSVSLNYGYTF; DNA: TGTGCCTGGAGTGTAAGCCTGAACTATGGCTACACCTTC
size: -; J: TRBJ1-2; D: -; V: TRBV6-1; CDR3: CASSVDGYGYTF; DNA: TGTGCCAGCAGTGTCGACGGTTATGGCTACACCTTC
size: -; J: TRBJ2-7; D: -; V: TRBV7-3; CDR3: CASRDRTDSYEQYF; DNA: TGTGCCAGCAGGGACCGGACGGACTCCTACGAGCAGTACTTC
size: -; J: TRBJ1-6; D: TRBD1; V: TRBV4-1; CDR3: CASSQNPTGNSPLHF; DNA: TGCGCCAGCAGCCAAAACCCGACAGGGAACTCACCCCTCCACTTT
size: few; J: TRBJ2-4; D: -; V: TRBV19; CDR3: CASSPRTDKNIQYF; DNA: TGTGCCAGTAGTCCTCGGACAGACAAAAACATTCAGTACTTC
size: -; J: TRBJ1-5; D: TRBD1; V: TRBV28; CDR3: CASTRASGGTGPYSNQPQHF; DNA: TGTGCCAGCACCCGGGCGAGCGGCGGGACAGGACCGTATAGCAATCAGCCCCAGCATTTT
size: -; J: TRBJ2-3; D: -; V: TRBV28; CDR3: CASSFGFGVADTQYF; DNA: TGTGCCAGCAGTTTTGGGTTCGGGGTCGCAGATACGCAGTATTTT
size: -; J: TRBJ1-6; D: -; V: TRBV4-1; CDR3: CASSLESSYNSPLHF; DNA: TGCGCCAGCAGCCTTGAAAGCTCCTATAATTCACCCCTCCACTTT
size: -; J: TRBJ2-3; D: TRBD2; V: TRBV28; CDR3: CASSLNPSRPSGRDTQYF; DNA: TGTGCCAGCAGTTTAAACCCCTCCAGGCCCAGCGGGAGAGATACGCAGTATTTT
size: -; J: TRBJ1-2; D: TRBD1; V: TRBV5-1; CDR3: CASSGSGTGTYGYTF; DNA: TGCGCCAGCAGCGGCTCCGGGACAGGGACGTATGGCTACACCTTC
size: -; J: TRBJ1-2; D: -; V: TRBV28; CDR3: CASSPQGSGDYGYTF; DNA: TGTGCCAGCAGTCCCCAAGGCTCGGGGGACTATGGCTACACCTTC
size: -; J: TRBJ1-1; D: -; V: TRBV7-2; CDR3: CASSPMVGVGAFF; DNA: TGTGCCAGCAGCCCGATGGTGGGGGTAGGGGCTTTCTTT
size: -; J: TRBJ1-5; D: -; V: TRBV27; CDR3: CASSLSMGGRDGAQFGQPQHF; DNA: TGTGCCAGCAGTTTATCAATGGGGGGACGGGACGGAGCACAATTCGGTCAGCCCCAGCATTTT
size: -; J: TRBJ2-3; D: TRBD2; V: TRBV7-2; CDR3: CASSQNSGDTQYF; DNA: TGTGCCAGCAGCCAGAATAGCGGGGATACGCAGTATTTT
size: -; J: TRBJ1-5; D: TRBD1; V: TRBV7-2; CDR3: CASSGQASNQPQHF; DNA: TGTGCCAGCAGCGGACAGGCTAGCAATCAGCCCCAGCATTTT
size: -; J: TRBJ2-3; D: TRBD2; V: TRBV12-5; CDR3: CASGLPRVAGGAQYF; DNA: TGTGCTAGTGGTTTGCCACGGGTAGCGGGAGGGGCGCAGTATTTT
size: -; J: TRBJ1-1; D: -; V: TRBV5-6; CDR3: CASSLDSRWTEAFF; DNA: TGTGCCAGCAGCTTGGACAGCCGATGGACTGAAGCTTTCTTT
size: -; J: TRBJ1-4; D: TRBD1; V: TRBV5-4; CDR3: CASSFDRGLDEKLFF; DNA: TGTGCCAGCAGCTTTGACAGGGGGCTAGATGAAAAACTGTTTTTT
size: -; J: TRBJ2-6; D: -; V: TRBV2; CDR3: CASSGTLGANVLTF; DNA: TGTGCCAGCAGTGGCACCCTGGGGGCCAACGTCCTGACTTTC
size: -; J: TRBJ1-4; D: TRBD1; V: TRBV7-9; CDR3: CASSGQGGPLFF; DNA: TGTGCCAGCAGCGGGCAGGGGGGACCACTGTTTTTT
size: -; J: TRBJ2-2; D: -; V: TRBV6-1; CDR3: CASPGGPNTGELFF; DNA: TGTGCCAGCCCCGGGGGACCGAACACCGGGGAGCTGTTTTTT
size: -; J: TRBJ2-1; D: -; V: TRBV19; CDR3: CASSILGQINEQFF; DNA: TGTGCCAGTAGTATACTCGGACAGATCAATGAGCAGTTCTTC
size: -; J: TRBJ1-1; D: -; V: TRBV5-1; CDR3: CASSFIQGTEAFF; DNA: TGCGCCAGCAGCTTTATACAGGGCACTGAAGCTTTCTTT
size: -; J: TRBJ2-1; D: -; V: TRBV11-1; CDR3: CASSPGTLSSYNEQFF; DNA: TGTGCCAGCAGCCCGGGGACCTTGAGCTCCTACAATGAGCAGTTCTTC
size: -; J: TRBJ1-2; D: -; V: TRBV28; CDR3: CASSLQAEGYTF; DNA: TGTGCCAGCAGTTTACAGGCGGAGGGCTACACCTTC
size: -; J: TRBJ2-7; D: TRBD1; V: TRBV5-8; CDR3: CASSNRGIYEQYF; DNA: TGTGCCAGCAGTAACAGGGGGATCTACGAGCAGTACTTC
size: once; J: TRBJ2-1; D: -; V: TRBV7-3; CDR3: CASSQVPPRSYNEQFF; DNA: TGTGCCAGCAGCCAAGTACCTCCTCGATCCTACAATGAGCAGTTCTTC
size: -; J: TRBJ1-1; D: TRBD1; V: TRBV6-6; CDR3: CASSTGQGWAEAFF; DNA: TGTGCCAGCAGTACCGGACAGGGGTGGGCTGAAGCTTTCTTT
size: -; J: TRBJ2-7; D: TRBD2; V: TRBV5-6; CDR3: CASRGLAGEPYEQYF; DNA: TGTGCCAGCAGGGGACTAGCGGGGGAACCCTACGAGCAGTACTTC
size: once; J: TRBJ2-7; D: TRBD2; V: TRBV7-9; CDR3: CASSRGLAGVYEQYF; DNA: TGTGCCAGCAGCAGGGGACTAGCGGGAGTCTACGAGCAGTACTTC
size: -; J: TRBJ2-3; D: TRBD2; V: TRBV18; CDR3: CASSPLASGSVGQYF; DNA: TGTGCCAGCTCACCCTTGGCTAGCGGGAGTGTAGGACAGTATTTT
size: -; J: TRBJ2-3; D: -; V: TRBV6-5; CDR3: CASSYSMGGTDTQYF; DNA: TGTGCCAGCAGTTACTCGATGGGGGGTACAGATACGCAGTATTTT
size: -; J: TRBJ1-5; D: -; V: TRBV11-2; CDR3: CASSSRRNQPQHF; DNA: TGTGCCAGCAGCTCCAGACGCAATCAGCCCCAGCATTTT
size: -; J: TRBJ2-1; D: TRBD2; V: TRBV6-5; CDR3: CASSSLAGGDNEQFF; DNA: TGTGCCAGCAGTTCCTTAGCGGGGGGGGACAATGAGCAGTTCTTC
size: few; J: TRBJ1-1; D: -; V: TRBV28; CDR3: CASSPVWRPTEAFF; DNA: TGTGCCAGCAGTCCCGTCTGGCGGCCCACTGAAGCTTTCTTT
size: -; J: TRBJ1-6; D: -; V: TRBV7-8; CDR3: CASSLGSRISPLHF; DNA: TGTGCCAGCAGCTTAGGGTCCAGGATCTCACCCCTCCACTTT
size: -; J: TRBJ2-3; D: -; V: TRBV27; CDR3: CASSSTGTQYF; DNA: TGTGCCAGCAGTTCAACGGGTACGCAGTATTTT
size: -; J: TRBJ2-7; D: TRBD2; V: TRBV6-4; CDR3: CASISGRRYEQYF; DNA: TGTGCCAGCATTAGCGGGAGAAGGTACGAGCAGTACTTC
size: -; J: TRBJ1-2; D: TRBD1; V: TRBV2; CDR3: CASSVGTGPPYGYTF; DNA: TGTGCCAGCAGTGTCGGGACAGGTCCGCCTTATGGCTACACCTTC
size: -; J: TRBJ1-4; D: -; V: TRBV11-2; CDR3: CASSLEFNEKLFF; DNA: TGTGCCAGCAGCTTAGAGTTTAATGAAAAACTGTTTTTT
size: -; J: TRBJ2-6; D: -; V: TRBV7-3; CDR3: CASSFSSGANVLTF; DNA: TGTGCCAGCAGCTTCAGTTCTGGGGCCAACGTCCTGACTTTC
size: -; J: TRBJ2-7; D: TRBD1; V: TRBV5-6; CDR3: CASSSSDRPSYEQYF; DNA: TGTGCCAGCAGCTCCTCGGACAGGCCTTCCTACGAGCAGTACTTC
size: -; J: TRBJ1-2; D: -; V: TRBV4-1; CDR3: CASEEINQGIRHGYTF; DNA: TGCGCCAGCGAAGAAATAAACCAAGGGATTCGGCATGGCTACACCTTC